Included here is one TCR beta chain sequence, with context. This clonotype appeared a few times. Its antigen is still unknown. No qualities accompany the bases; no much larger clone lies one base away. This record comes from a study of Graves' ophthalmopathy and Graves' hyperthyroidism (dated by TCRdb to 2016 to 2018). About the study as a whole: Peripheral blood was collected at initial diagnosis, prior to any treatment. TCR beta repertoire signatures were used to distinguish Graves' ophthalmopathy from Graves' hyperthyroidism and to predict progression to ophthalmopathy. In total, some 130 blood samples were TCR-sequenced: under 45 ophthalmopathy, under 80 hyperthyroidism and 17 hyperthyroidism-to-ophthalmopathy patients. To explore V-J signatures distinguishing ophthalmopathy from hyperthyroidism, a discovery set of approximately 100 patients (about 44 ophthalmopathy, around 55 stable hyperthyroidism) was enrolled. An independent validation cohort was composed of 18 to 20 hyperthyroidism patients and around 16 patients who later progressed from hyperthyroidism to ophthalmopathy. In a handful of hyperthyroidism patients, the T-cell repertoire of thyroid tissue was compared with the T-cell repertoire of blood. Following sample collection, hyperthyroidism patients were given methimazole at a starting dose of 30 mg daily, and ophthalmopathy patients were given high-dose intravenous methylprednisolone. Paper-wide results and their limitations: In validation, the model predicted ophthalmopathy progression with 70.59% sensitivity and 72.22% specificity; some 13 predicted patients were CT-confirmed with GO in a median of approximately six months. Ophthalmopathy was separated from stable hyperthyroidism by the 13-signature model with roughly 88% sensitivity and 81% to 84% specificity in cross-validation and with 80%/75% in the test set. No statistical method was used to set the sample size in advance, and the investigators knew which group each participant was assigned to. Most of the expanded thyroid clonotypes with a frequency above 0.001 were also detected in blood, and it was suggested that the thyroid immune response may be reflected by blood repertoires.

TCR beta CDR3 regions were amplified from RNA transcripts for repertoire sequencing. A first-round RT-PCR used HTBI primers with the Qiagen OneStep RT-PCR kit, followed by a second-round multiplex PCR, size selection and purification. Libraries were sequenced paired-end with 100 bp reads on an Illumina HiSeq2000. The source study handled its data this way. SOAPnuke was used to process the reads, throwing out any read that had adapters, had uncalled bases, had a mean Phred below 15, or lacked an exact constant-primer or identifier match. COPE v1.2.5 was used to merge high-quality paired reads. Each unique nucleotide sequence was defined as a clonotype, and clonotypes were aligned to IMGT TRB V, D and J references with MiTCR v1.1. Analysis was restricted to V-J combinations with a frequency above 0.0001, which covered just over 98% of repertoires. For each V-J combination, a TCR clonal expansion and chaos score was defined as F50 clonal expansion divided by the chaos observed in the TCRdist matrix. Features were reduced by Welch's t-statistics and random forest to about a dozen V-J combinations, which fed a naive Bayes classifier. The Morisita-Horn index was used to measure how similar the thyroid and blood repertoires were. TCRdb reran the public reads through fastp at Q25 and MiXCR, keeping productive beta chains. Rows merge per CDR3 protein into single entries with the most common DNA and genes. These V and J calls originate from TCRdb's pipeline instead of the authors' own analysis. This sample comprises hundreds of thousands of distinct CDR3 sequences, about two fifths of them detected only once. The ten largest make up under 3.5% of the sample.

From a lookup of the germline V gene, CDR1 and CDR2 are SGHVS and FNYEAQ. Trimming removed 5 bases from V and 4 bases from J; the gene matches leave 9 bases unexplained. Measured from the cysteine to the phenylalanine, the CDR3 is 16 residues long. Here the CDR3 DNA is all that survives: 48 bases in frame from base 1. Ophthalmopathy patients had moderately to severely active disease, Clinical Activity Score of at least 3, NOSPECS grade of at least 4, and disease duration under 3 months. Patients with other autoimmune diseases, uncontrolled infections, pregnancy or lactation were excluded. Clinical symptoms, serum thyroxine, TRAb, thyroid ultrasound and orbital computed tomography were used for diagnosis. Ficoll-Paque density gradient centrifugation was used to isolate PBMCs from around 10 ml of fresh peripheral blood. Trizol reagent was used to extract the total RNA, and its quality was then checked on an Agilent 2100 Bioanalyzer.

The chain couples TRBV7-6 to TRBJ1-3, and 9 junctional nucleotides match TRBD1. The TCR was taken from an adult man with Graves' ophthalmopathy. The sequencing sample was made of peripheral blood. The encoded CDR3 is CASSGRDRVTGNTIYF. The bases read TGTGCCAGCAGCGGACGGGACAGGGTAACAGGAAACACCATATATTTT.